One and the same sample provided the 4 T cell receptor beta chains below, sequenced in a study of blood T cell repertoires in COVID-19. Data came from immunoSEQ multiplex PCR; TCRdb stores just in-frame clones and leaves some out. Of 100,000 or so clones in the sample, 80% to 95% were seen once. Material: peripheral blood. The receptors originated from a woman aged 45-65 years in a cohort sampled during active COVID-19.

This chain links TRBV11-3 with TRBJ2-5; D is unresolved. CDR1 is SGHNT and CDR2 is YENEEA in the germline V gene. The CDR3 loop spans 13 amino acids. Trimming took off 5 bases at V and 7 bases at J, with 14 bases between the two ends. The CDR3 protein is CASSQSPETTQYF. CDR3 bases: TGTGCCAGCAGCCAGTCCCCGGAGACGACCCAGTACTTC.

The chain is built from TRBV2 and TRBJ1-2; weak D call: TRBD1 (5 bases). The CDR3 is made up of 11 amino acids. In germline, CDR1 is SNHLY, CDR2 FYNNEI. The ends were cut back, 9 bases at V and 10 bases at J, with 15 bases in the middle. The chain's CDR3 is CASGQGFDYTF. The CDR3 DNA reads TGTGCCAGTGGTCAGGGATTTGACTACACCTTC.

This chain joins TRBV6-5 and TRBJ1-1, with 7 bases fitting TRBD1. Germline CDR1 reads MNHEY; CDR2 reads SVGAGI. The CDR3 sequence is 15 residues long. J was trimmed by 5 bases and V by 2 bases; bases with no gene match: 8. CDR3 DNA: TGTGCCAGCAGTTACACTTCGACAGGGCCGACTGAAGCTTTCTTT. It encodes CASSYTSTGPTEAFF.

This clone was seen a single time. V is TRBV27 and J is TRBJ1-1; D unclear. There are 14 residues in the CDR3. Germline CDR1 and CDR2: MNHEY and SMNVEV (reference sequence). With 2 bases removed from V and 0 bases from J, the gap between germline ends came to 7 bases. CDR3 loop: CASSLNSLNTEAFF. CDR3 nucleotides: TGTGCCAGCAGTTTAAACAGCCTGAACACTGAAGCTTTCTTT.